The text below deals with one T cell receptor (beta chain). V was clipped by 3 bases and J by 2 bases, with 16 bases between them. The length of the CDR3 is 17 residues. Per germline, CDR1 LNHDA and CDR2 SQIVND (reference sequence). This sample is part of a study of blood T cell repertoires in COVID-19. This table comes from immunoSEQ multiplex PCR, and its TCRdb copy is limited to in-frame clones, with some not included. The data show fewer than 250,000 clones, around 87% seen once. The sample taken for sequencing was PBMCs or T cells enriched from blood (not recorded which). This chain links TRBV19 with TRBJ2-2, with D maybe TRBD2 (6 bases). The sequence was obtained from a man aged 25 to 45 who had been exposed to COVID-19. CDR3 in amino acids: CASSIQSGGLNTGELFF. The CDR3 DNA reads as TGTGCCAGTAGTATCCAGAGTGGGGGACTCAACACCGGGGAGCTGTTTTTT.